The 11 T cell receptor beta chains below come from one sample, sequenced in a study of shared clonotypes between healthy human individuals. Produced via immunoSEQ multiplex PCR; TCRdb's table is partial and in-frame only. The sample consists of some 2 million clones, over 85% of them appearing once. Naive CD8 cells lacked CD45RO, underwent positive selection for CCR7 and left out terminally differentiated effector memory CD45RA+ cells. Sequencing used naive CD8+ T cells sorted from blood. The receptors originated from a man younger than 35 in good health.

V is TRBV27 and J is TRBJ2-5; tentative D call: TRBD1 (6 bases). V dropped 2 bases and J dropped 2 bases, with 15 bases sitting between them. Germline CDR1 reads MNHEY; CDR2 reads SMNVEV (reference sequence). This CDR3 contains 16 residues. This chain's CDR3 is CASSLNPRGQQETQYF. The CDR3, as DNA: TGTGCCAGCAGTTTAAACCCCCGGGGACAACAAGAGACCCAGTACTTC.

V usage is TRBV7-9 and J usage is TRBJ2-5, with a possible D match to TRBD2 (6 bases). Trimming stripped 2 bases from V and 0 bases from J, with 10 bases between. The CDR3 is 15 residues long. CDR1 and CDR2 (germline): SEHNR, FQNEAQ (reference sequence). This CDR3 reads CASSLNREYQETQYF. The CDR3 nucleotides are TGTGCCAGCAGCTTAAACCGGGAGTACCAAGAGACCCAGTACTTC.

This chain uses TRBV7-6 with TRBJ2-7; TRBD1 aligns across 12 bases. Germline values: CDR1 SGHVS, CDR2 FNYEAQ. V was clipped by 3 bases and J by 2 bases; unmatched bases: 8. The CDR3 totals 17 residues. CDR3 loop: CASSLNVGDRGPYEQYF. The CDR3 coding sequence is TGTGCCAGCAGCTTGAACGTTGGGGACAGGGGGCCCTACGAGCAGTACTTC.

This sequence joins TRBV5-6 and TRBJ1-2, with a weak D call TRBD1 (5 bases). The CDR3 totals 13 residues. Deletions cut 4 bases from V and 6 bases from J, with 13 bases between. Germline lookup yields CDR1 SGHDT and CDR2 YYEEEE. The CDR3 loop reads CASSHQGEDGYTF. CDR3 DNA: TGTGCCAGCAGCCACCAGGGCGAGGATGGCTACACCTTC. Variable domain in full (rest from reference TRBV5-6 and TRBJ1-2): DAGVTQSPTHLIKTRGQQVTLRCSPKSGHDTVSWYQQALGQGPQFIFQYYEEEERQRGNFPDRFSGHQFPNYSSELNVNALLLGDSALYLCASSHQGEDGYTFGSGTRLTVV.

The chain is built from TRBV7-9 and TRBJ2-7, with 8 bases identical to TRBD1. Germline V CDR1 and CDR2: SEHNR, FQNEAQ (reference sequence). V was pared by 5 bases and J by 4 bases, with 10 bases of the junction left unmatched. The CDR3 runs 15 residues. CDR3 in amino acids: CASSPKTGDKYEQYF. CDR3 sequence (DNA): TGTGCCAGCAGCCCGAAGACAGGGGATAAGTACGAGCAGTACTTC.

Comments on this clone: The same CDR3 is also encoded by other DNA sequences in this sample. The rearrangement links TRBV7-9 to TRBJ2-7, with D hard to call. The germline V gene encodes CDR1 SEHNR and CDR2 FQNEAQ (reference sequence). The CDR3 runs to 12 residues. Trimming cost V 1 base and J 5 bases, with 6 bases left between them. CDR3 region: CASSLGVNEQYF. The CDR3 DNA sequence: TGTGCCAGCAGCTTAGGAGTAAACGAGCAGTACTTC.

The V gene is TRBV5-8, the J gene TRBJ2-3; the match to TRBD1 covers 9 bases. CDR3 length equals 15 residues. Germline loops: CDR1 SGHTS, CDR2 YDEGEE. With V trimmed by 3 bases and J by 0 bases, 2 bases remained unmatched. CDR3 loop: CASSSGTGSTDTQYF. The CDR3 region has the DNA TGTGCCAGCAGCTCAGGGACAGGGAGCACAGATACGCAGTATTTT.

The V and J genes are TRBV4-1 and TRBJ2-7; the match to TRBD2 covers 14 bases. The CDR3 sequence is 15 residues long. Germline CDR1 and CDR2: MGHRA and YSYEKL. J gave up 6 bases and V 3 bases, and 4 bases lay outside the gene matches. The chain's CDR3 is CASSQPGLAGVEQYF. For the CDR3, the DNA is TGCGCCAGCAGCCAGCCGGGACTAGCGGGGGTCGAGCAGTACTTC.

CDR3 sequence reads: CASSPTLGREDSEKLFF. CDR3 nucleotide sequence: TGTGCCAGCTCACCTACCCTGGGGAGGGAGGACAGTGAAAAACTGTTTTTT. This sequence joins TRBV18 and TRBJ1-4; possibly TRBD1 for D (6 bases). V was clipped by 3 bases and J by 7 bases, with 21 bases between them. The CDR3 is 17 amino acids. Per germline, CDR1 KGHSH and CDR2 LQKENI.

The gene calls are TRBV7-9 and TRBJ2-7; 7 nucleotides agree with TRBD2. Germline V gene lookup returns CDR1 SEHNR and CDR2 FQNEAQ (reference sequence). V trimming: 2 bases; J trimming: 9 bases; junction bases outside the gene matches: 10. The CDR3 has 14 amino acids. DNA for the CDR3: TGTGCCAGCAGCTTAAGTCTAGCGGAAGAGGTGCAGTACTTC. Protein: CASSLSLAEEVQYF.

This chain uses TRBV27 with TRBJ2-3; 10 positions match TRBD2. The CDR3 consists of 15 residues. V lost 2 bases and J lost 4; bases outside the gene matches: 3. Germline values: CDR1 MNHEY, CDR2 SMNVEV (reference sequence). This CDR3 reads CASSLQREGPDTQYF. The CDR3 DNA reads as TGTGCCAGCAGTTTACAGCGGGAGGGCCCAGATACGCAGTATTTT.